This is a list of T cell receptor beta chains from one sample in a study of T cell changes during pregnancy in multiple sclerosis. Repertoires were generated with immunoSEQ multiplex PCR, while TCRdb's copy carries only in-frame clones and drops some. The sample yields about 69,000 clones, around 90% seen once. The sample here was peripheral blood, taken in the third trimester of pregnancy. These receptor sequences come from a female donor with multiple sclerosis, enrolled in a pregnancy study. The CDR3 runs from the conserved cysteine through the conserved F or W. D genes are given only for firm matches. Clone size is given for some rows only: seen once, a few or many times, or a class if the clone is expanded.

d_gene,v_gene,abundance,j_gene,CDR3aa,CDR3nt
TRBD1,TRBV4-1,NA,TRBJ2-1,CASSQDGQAYNEQFF,TGCGCCAGCAGCCAGGACGGACAGGCTTACAATGAGCAGTTCTTC
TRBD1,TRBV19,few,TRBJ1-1,CASSRRTGNTEAFF,TGTGCCAGTAGTCGCCGGACAGGGAACACTGAAGCTTTCTTT
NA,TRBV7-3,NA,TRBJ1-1,CASSLGAGFEAFF,TGTGCCAGCAGCTTAGGGGCGGGGTTCGAAGCTTTCTTT
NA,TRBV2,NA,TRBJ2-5,CASTGQPEETQYF,TGTGCCAGCACAGGTCAGCCCGAGGAGACCCAGTACTTC
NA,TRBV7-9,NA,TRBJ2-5,CASSIGGGETQYF,TGTGCCAGCAGCATCGGTGGGGGGGAGACCCAGTACTTC
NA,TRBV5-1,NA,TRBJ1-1,CASSLPREGEAFF,TGCGCCAGCAGCTTGCCCAGGGAGGGTGAAGCTTTCTTT
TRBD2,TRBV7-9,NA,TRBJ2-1,CASSPPSGPYNEQFF,TGTGCCAGCAGCCCACCTAGCGGGCCCTACAATGAGCAGTTCTTC
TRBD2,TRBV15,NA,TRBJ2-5,CATKGRGGSEETQYF,TGTGCCACCAAAGGGCGGGGGGGGTCAGAAGAGACCCAGTACTTC
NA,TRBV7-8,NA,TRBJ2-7,CASSEEWSYEQYF,TGTGCCAGCAGCGAAGAGTGGTCCTACGAGCAGTACTTC
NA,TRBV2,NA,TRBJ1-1,CASSETSGGRAFF,TGTGCCAGCAGTGAAACGAGTGGCGGTCGGGCTTTCTTT
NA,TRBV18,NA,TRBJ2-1,CASSPLSAADEQFF,TGTGCCAGCTCCCCCCTCTCAGCTGCGGATGAGCAGTTCTTC
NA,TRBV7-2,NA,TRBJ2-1,CASSPQGSSYNEQFF,TGTGCCAGCAGCCCCCAGGGAAGCTCCTACAATGAGCAGTTCTTC
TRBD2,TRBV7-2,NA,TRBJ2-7,CASSGLAGAFYEQYF,TGTGCCAGCAGCGGACTAGCGGGGGCTTTCTACGAGCAGTACTTC
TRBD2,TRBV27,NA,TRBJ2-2,CASSILAGDHTGELFF,TGTGCCAGCAGTATACTAGCGGGGGACCACACCGGGGAGCTGTTTTTT
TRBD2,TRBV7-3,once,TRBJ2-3,CASSFTGGIRDTQYF,TGTGCCAGCAGCTTTACGGGGGGGATTAGAGATACGCAGTATTTT
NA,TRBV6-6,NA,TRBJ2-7,CASTGKANYEQYF,TGTGCCAGCACAGGGAAGGCCAACTACGAGCAGTACTTC
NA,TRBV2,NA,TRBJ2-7,CASSDQGLDYEQYF,TGTGCCAGCAGTGACCAGGGGTTAGACTACGAGCAGTACTTC
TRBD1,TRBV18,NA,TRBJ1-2,CASSRDNEQGGYTF,TGTGCCAGCTCACGGGACAATGAACAGGGGGGCTACACCTTC
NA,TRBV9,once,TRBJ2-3,CASSVEGGADEDTQYF,TGTGCCAGCAGCGTAGAGGGGGGGGCGGATGAAGATACGCAGTATTTT
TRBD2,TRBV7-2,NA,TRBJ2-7,CASSLRSGTSGSRYEQYF,TGTGCCAGCAGCTTAAGGTCAGGGACTAGCGGTTCTAGGTACGAGCAGTACTTC
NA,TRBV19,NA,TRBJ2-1,CASSITRGYNEQFF,TGTGCCAGTAGTATAACCAGGGGATACAATGAGCAGTTCTTC
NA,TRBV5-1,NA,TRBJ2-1,CASSLAHTRSDEQFF,TGCGCCAGCAGCTTGGCCCATACCCGGTCGGATGAGCAGTTCTTC